The 29 T cell receptor beta chains listed next were all sequenced from one sample in a study of response to subunit inactivated influenza vaccine. TCRdb itself ran the RT-PCR reads through MiXCR, one entry per CDR3 protein. In the table there are 500,000 to 600,000 distinct CDR3 sequences, around 13% of which are singletons. The material sequenced was PBMCs from blood, taken 11 to 12 days after vaccination. The origin of the receptors is a man in his forties or fifties who received an inactivated influenza vaccine.

The V and J genes are TRBV7-2 and TRBJ2-1; the D call may be TRBD1 or TRBD2 (5 bases each). This CDR3 has 16 residues. Trimming shortened V by 1 base and J by 4 bases, and 14 bases separated the two germline ends. CDR1 is SGHTA and CDR2 is FQGNSA in the germline V gene. In DNA, the CDR3 is TGTGCCAGCAGCTTAGTCTTGGGACGGGCATACAATGAGCAGTTCTTC. Amino acids: CASSLVLGRAYNEQFF.

This clonotype has only a few counts. The rearrangement joins TRBV27 to TRBJ1-2, with unresolved D. This CDR3 is 14 amino acids long. Germline-derived CDR1 and CDR2 are MNHEY and SMNVEV (reference sequence). Trimming left V 0 bases short and J 11 bases short, with 16 bases between. The CDR3 here is CASSLSADLWEYTF. Here the CDR3 DNA reads TGTGCCAGCAGTTTATCGGCTGATCTATGGGAGTACACCTTC.

A few counts support this clonotype. This rearrangement joins TRBV3-1 to TRBJ2-1; 8 nucleotides agree with TRBD2. V shed 4 bases and J 9 bases; nucleotides not matched to a gene: 11. The CDR3 has 15 amino acids. Germline V CDR1 and CDR2: LGHDT, YNNKEL (reference sequence). The CDR3 DNA sequence: TGTGCCAGCAGCCCGCCGGGACTAGTTGACTCTGAGCAGTTCTTC. Its protein product is CASSPPGLVDSEQFF.

The rearrangement uses TRBV20-1 and TRBJ2-3; 9 bases fit TRBD2. The ends lost 1 base at V and 4 bases at J; junction bases unmatched: 6. This CDR3 is built from 15 residues. Germline-derived CDR1 and CDR2 are DFQATT and SNEGSKA (reference sequence). This CDR3 reads CSARGDSGSPDTQYF. The CDR3 DNA reads TGCAGTGCTAGAGGGGATAGCGGGAGTCCAGATACGCAGTATTTT.

The rearrangement joins TRBV7-8 to TRBJ1-6, with D possibly being TRBD1 (5 bases). V was pared by 1 base and J by 7 bases, with 14 bases between. CDR1 and CDR2 from the germline V gene are SGHVS and FQNEAQ. The CDR3 runs to 16 residues. The CDR3 region has the DNA TGTGCCAGCAGCTTAGTCCTCGCAGGGTCCAATTCACCCCTCCACTTT. It is translated as CASSLVLAGSNSPLHF.

The J gene is TRBJ2-7, the V gene TRBV20-1, with 10 bases identical to TRBD2. Trimming removed 1 base from V and 5 bases from J; junction bases left unmatched: 5. The germline CDR1 and CDR2 sequences are DFQATT and SNEGSKA (reference sequence). The CDR3 has 14 residues. The CDR3 loop is CSARAAGGPHEQYF. CDR3 coding DNA: TGCAGTGCTAGAGCAGCGGGAGGGCCCCACGAGCAGTACTTC.

This clonotype has a handful of counts. V and J are TRBV5-1 and TRBJ2-7; D unclear. The V gene lost 3 bases and the J gene lost 3 bases, with 16 bases spanning the gap. The CDR3 has 15 amino acids. Germline V gives CDR1 SGHRS, CDR2 YFSETQ. Written as DNA, the CDR3 is TGCGCCAGCAGCTGGACCTCGGACCGATTCTACGAGCAGTACTTC. Translation gives CASSWTSDRFYEQYF.

This clonotype was picked up a small number of times. The chain uses TRBV29-1 and TRBJ2-1; TRBD1 matches 9 bases. The CDR3 has 14 amino acids. Losses at the gene ends were 4 bases for V and 5 bases for J; bases not matched to a gene: 6. Germline assignment: CDR1 SQVTM and CDR2 ANQGSEA. CDR3 in DNA: TGCAGCGTTGTGAGGACAGGGGCAGACAATGAGCAGTTCTTC. This codes for CSVVRTGADNEQFF.

This clonotype has a handful of counts. The chain joins TRBV10-3 to TRBJ2-2; no firm D call. The V gene's germline CDR1 is ENHRY and CDR2 SYGVKD. This CDR3 comprises 14 residues. V lost 4 bases and J lost 1, with 7 bases in between. DNA for the CDR3: TGTGCCATCAGTGTGACTCGGAACACCGGGGAGCTGTTTTTT. This sequence encodes CAISVTRNTGELFF.

J is TRBJ2-5 and V is TRBV4-1, with D unclear. The CDR3 contains 15 residues. V lost 1 base to trimming and J lost 2 bases, with 11 bases between them. The germline V gene has CDR1 MGHRA and CDR2 YSYEKL. The CDR3 bases are TGCGCCAGCAGCCAAGCTTCCTGGCGGCAAGAGACCCAGTACTTC. Translating it yields CASSQASWRQETQYF.

The rearrangement joins TRBV21-1 to TRBJ2-1. TRBV21-1 counts as a pseudogene. The CDR3 length is 15 residues. The CDR3 here is CASSKETGIFNEQFF. The CDR3 DNA is TGTGCCAGCAGCAAAGAGACGGGCATATTCAATGAGCAGTTCTTC.

This clonotype was picked up a small number of times. The chain combines TRBV3-1 with TRBJ2-1; 11 nucleotides match TRBD2. Germline lookup yields CDR1 LGHDT and CDR2 YNNKEL (reference sequence). The length of the CDR3 is 16 residues. V shed 5 bases, J shed 3 bases, and the junction held 6 bases outside the gene matches. Here the CDR3 reads CASSYGTSGHYNEQFF. The CDR3 coding sequence is TGTGCCAGCAGCTACGGGACTAGCGGCCACTACAATGAGCAGTTCTTC.

This clonotype was counted a single time. The J gene is TRBJ2-1, the V gene TRBV18, with TRBD2 as a possible D gene (6 bases). V lost 2 bases and J 5 bases, leaving 13 bases between the germline ends. This CDR3 has 15 amino acids. The V gene's germline CDR1 is KGHSH and CDR2 LQKENI. Written as DNA, the CDR3 is TGTGCCAGCTCACCAGTGGCGGGGACCCACAATGAGCAGTTCTTC. It translates to CASSPVAGTHNEQFF.

In this sample, this clonotype turned up many times. The rearrangement joins TRBV20-1 to TRBJ2-3; D may match TRBD1 or TRBD2 (5 bases each). Germline CDR1 reads DFQATT; CDR2 reads SNEGSKA (reference sequence). This CDR3 has 16 residues. Trimming removed 5 bases at V and 1 base at J, with 19 bases between. The CDR3 DNA follows: TGCAGTGCTGCCGGGACCTCGGGCGCTCGCACAGATACGCAGTATTTT. Protein: CSAAGTSGARTDTQYF.

Only a few counts were recorded for this clonotype. The gene calls are TRBV6-6 and TRBJ2-7, with D possibly matching TRBD2 (5 bases). This CDR3 has 13 residues. Germline CDR1 is MNHNY and CDR2 is SVGAGI (reference sequence). The ends were cut back, 6 bases at V and 4 bases at J, with 13 bases in the middle. The CDR3 DNA reads as TGTGCCAGCAGCCACGGGATCTTATACGAGCAGTACTTC. Encoded protein: CASSHGILYEQYF.

This clonotype appeared a few times. The chain combines TRBV7-9 with TRBJ2-3; 9 bases line up with TRBD2. CDR1 is SEHNR, CDR2 FQNEAQ, per germline (reference sequence). Trimming at V came to 5 bases and at J to 6 bases, leaving 12 bases not matched to a gene. CDR3 length equals 16 residues. CDR3 in DNA: TGTGCCAGCAGCGCTACGACTAGCGGACGGGGGGATACGCAGTATTTT. Protein product: CASSATTSGRGDTQYF.

This clonotype came up once. V is TRBV4-1 and J is TRBJ2-7; TRBD2 matches 13 bases. Germline V gene data show CDR1 as MGHRA and CDR2 as YSYEKL. The CDR3 runs 17 residues. Trimming at V came to 2 bases and at J to 7 bases, leaving 11 bases not matched to a gene. DNA of the CDR3: TGCGCCAGCAGCCAACATCTACTAGCGGGGGGGCTAAGAGAGCAGTACTTC. Translated: CASSQHLLAGGLREQYF.

This clonotype has a handful of counts. The rearrangement joins TRBV6-4 to TRBJ2-7, with a weak D call TRBD2 (6 bases). Per germline, CDR1 MRHNA and CDR2 SNTAGT. Deletions cut 2 bases from V and 9 bases from J, with 17 bases between. The CDR3 runs 14 residues. This CDR3 is CASSDPRTGLWQYF. In DNA, the CDR3 is TGTGCCAGCAGTGACCCCAGAACGGGACTTTGGCAGTACTTC.

This clonotype has more than one count but fewer than ten. The chain has TRBV7-6 and TRBJ1-4, with TRBD1 as a possible D gene (5 bases). The V end was cut by 5 bases, the J end by 12 bases, with 22 bases between. Looked up from germline, CDR1 is SGHVS and CDR2 is FNYEAQ. The CDR3 length is 15 residues. CDR3 amino acids: CASSPIDGARGELFF. CDR3 sequence (DNA): TGTGCCAGCAGCCCGATAGACGGGGCTCGGGGGGAACTGTTTTTT.

The chain is built from TRBV29-1 and TRBJ2-6; 8 positions agree with TRBD2. The length of the CDR3 is 16 residues. Germline lookup yields CDR1 SQVTM and CDR2 ANQGSEA. V lost 6 bases and J lost 0; bases outside the gene matches: 7. The CDR3 sequence: CSVRLASSSGANVLTF. CDR3 nucleotide sequence: TGCAGCGTCCGACTAGCGTCTAGCTCTGGGGCCAACGTCCTGACTTTC.

This clonotype was counted at least ten times. The chain's CDR3 is CSVGGQQETQYF. The CDR3 region has the DNA TGCAGCGTTGGGGGACAGCAAGAGACCCAGTACTTC. The rearrangement joins TRBV29-1 to TRBJ2-5; TRBD1 agrees at 7 bases. Germline V gene sequence: CDR1 SQVTM, CDR2 ANQGSEA. With 4 bases clipped from V and 2 bases from J, the junction kept 1 base outside the gene matches. The CDR3 covers 12 residues.

The chain links TRBV4-3 to TRBJ2-1; 10 bases map to TRBD2. CDR3 size: 17 residues. V shed 1 base, J shed 8 bases, and the junction held 11 bases outside the gene matches. Germline-derived CDR1 and CDR2 are LGHNA and YSLEER. CDR3 sequence (DNA): TGCGCCAGCAGCCAAGCTCGGAGCGGGAGGGCCGGGGATGAGCAGTTCTTC. This sequence encodes CASSQARSGRAGDEQFF.

This rearrangement joins TRBV5-6 to TRBJ1-6; D possibly corresponds to TRBD1 (5 bases). CDR3 size: 14 residues. Deletions cut 2 bases from V and 6 bases from J, with 9 bases between. Germline V gives CDR1 SGHDT, CDR2 YYEEEE. In DNA, the CDR3 is TGTGCCAGCAGCTTTGACAGTCTTAATTCACCCCTCCACTTT. Encoded protein: CASSFDSLNSPLHF.

The sample holds a few counts of this clonotype. This chain links TRBV30 with TRBJ2-7, with D perhaps matching TRBD1 (5 bases). CDR1 is GTSNPN and CDR2 is SVGIG in the germline V gene (reference sequence). With 0 bases removed from V and 2 bases from J, the gap between germline ends came to 5 bases. The CDR3 has 12 residues. In nucleotides, the CDR3 is TGTGCCTGGAGTGTGGACACCTACGAGCAGTACTTC. Its translation: CAWSVDTYEQYF.

This rearrangement joins TRBV27 to TRBJ2-1; D might be TRBD2 (5 bases). Per the germline V gene, CDR1 is MNHEY and CDR2 is SMNVEV (reference sequence). Trimming shortened V by 1 base and J by 0 bases, and 19 bases separated the two germline ends. This CDR3 region has 19 residues. As DNA, the CDR3 is TGTGCCAGCAGTTTATTGGGAGATGGTGGGCGGAGCTCCTACAATGAGCAGTTCTTC. This gives the protein CASSLLGDGGRSSYNEQFF.

This clonotype has more than one count but fewer than ten. The chain combines TRBV4-1 with TRBJ2-7; possibly TRBD1 for D (6 bases). Trimming shortened V by 3 bases and J by 4 bases, and 16 bases separated the two germline ends. The germline gives CDR1 MGHRA, CDR2 YSYEKL. This CDR3 is built from 15 residues. CDR3 sequence reads: CASSQRTGPEYEQYF. CDR3 DNA: TGCGCCAGCAGCCAGAGAACAGGGCCTGAGTACGAGCAGTACTTC.

The gene calls are TRBV30 and TRBJ2-4, with a tentative D call TRBD1 (5 bases). The V and J ends lost 1 base and 0 bases respectively, with 13 bases between them. The CDR3 runs 16 residues. The germline V gene has CDR1 GTSNPN and CDR2 SVGIG (reference sequence). CDR3 sequence reads: CAWSELRELAKNIQYF. For the CDR3, the DNA is TGTGCCTGGAGTGAACTCAGGGAATTAGCCAAAAACATTCAGTACTTC.

In this sample, this clonotype turned up many times. The rearrangement links TRBV7-8 to TRBJ2-7; 7 positions match TRBD1. This CDR3 is built from 14 residues. CDR1 is SGHVS and CDR2 is FQNEAQ in the germline V gene. Germline trimming cut 5 bases from V and 0 bases from J; bases unmatched to any gene: 4. DNA of the CDR3: TGTGCCAGCAGCGAGACAGGGAACTCCTACGAGCAGTACTTC. Its protein is CASSETGNSYEQYF.

The CDR3 loop is CASSEGQGYSSPLHF. The CDR3 DNA sequence: TGTGCCAGCAGCGAGGGACAGGGTTACAGTTCACCCCTCCACTTT. This chain uses TRBV9 with TRBJ1-6; the match to TRBD1 covers 9 bases. Germline loops: CDR1 SGDLS, CDR2 YYNGEE. V shed 3 bases and J 9 bases; nucleotides not matched to a gene: 7. This CDR3 has 15 amino acids.